This T cell receptor (beta chain) was captured in a study of somatic mutations in cytotoxic T cells in rheumatoid arthritis. Broader study findings: Between rheumatoid arthritis patients and age-matched healthy controls, CD8+ T-cell clonality showed no significant difference. Greater age accompanied higher CD8+ clonality in rheumatoid arthritis patients, a pattern that was absent in healthy controls.

Sequencing used immunoSEQ multiplex PCR; TCRdb keeps in-frame clones, though not all of them. This sample carries 5,500 to 8,500 clones, 60% of them seen once, and the ten largest clones take under 30%. Germline V gene lookup returns CDR1 SGHAT and CDR2 FQDESV (reference sequence). The CDR3 is 15 amino acids. Trimming at V came to 4 bases and at J to 0 bases, leaving 3 bases not matched to a gene. Worth noting for this clone: Its antigen is unknown.

Isolation of CD4+ and CD8+ cells used positive magnetic bead selection, with purity checked by flow cytometry. The source is a woman aged 40 to 50 in good health. The sequenced material came from CD8+ T cells sorted from blood. This chain connects TRBV11-1 to TRBJ2-5, with 9 nucleotides matching TRBD2. The CDR3 loop reads CASSSWTSDQETQYF. In DNA, the CDR3 is TGTGCCAGCAGCTCGTGGACTAGCGACCAAGAGACCCAGTACTTC.